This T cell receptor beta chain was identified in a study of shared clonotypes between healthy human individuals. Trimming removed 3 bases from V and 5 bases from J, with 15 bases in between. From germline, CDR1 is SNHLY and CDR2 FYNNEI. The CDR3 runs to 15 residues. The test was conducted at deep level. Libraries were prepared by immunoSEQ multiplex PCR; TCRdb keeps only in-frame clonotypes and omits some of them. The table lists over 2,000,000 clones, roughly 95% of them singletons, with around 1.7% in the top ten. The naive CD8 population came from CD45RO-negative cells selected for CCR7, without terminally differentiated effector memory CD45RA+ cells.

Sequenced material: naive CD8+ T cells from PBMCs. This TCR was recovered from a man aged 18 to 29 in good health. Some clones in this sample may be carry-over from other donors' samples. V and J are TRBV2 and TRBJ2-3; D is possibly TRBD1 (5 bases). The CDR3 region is CASSDRAGIQDTQYF. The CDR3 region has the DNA TGTGCCAGCAGTGATCGAGCAGGGATTCAAGATACGCAGTATTTT.